These T cell receptor beta chains were read from a single sample in a study of T cells after yellow fever vaccination. TCRdb analysed the 5' RACE reads with MiXCR anew, one entry per CDR3 protein. The table shows around 610,000 distinct CDR3 sequences, with roughly 13% occurring only once. Sequenced material: PBMCs, taken on the day of the yellow fever booster vaccination. These receptors originate from a man aged 30 to 39 who received the YFV17D yellow fever vaccine. The CDR3 runs from the conserved cysteine through the conserved F or W. Fields, in order: D gene, V gene, J gene, clone size, CDR3 protein, CDR3 DNA. D genes are given only for firm matches. Size tells how often a clone was seen (once, few, many) or the class of an expanded clone, and some rows leave it out.

>TRBD2|TRBV28|TRBJ2-1|.
CASSGAGAGNEQFF
TGTGCCAGCAGTGGAGCGGGAGCGGGTAATGAGCAGTTCTTC
>.|TRBV6-5|TRBJ1-3|few
CASSYGPFGRIGNTIYF
TGTGCCAGCAGTTATGGTCCTTTCGGACGGATTGGAAACACCATATATTTT
>.|TRBV5-1|TRBJ2-2|.
CASSLTGIMRGELFF
TGCGCCAGCAGCTTGACAGGGATAATGCGCGGGGAGCTGTTTTTT
>.|TRBV7-2|TRBJ2-7|.
CASRGAWGGEQYF
TGTGCCAGCAGAGGGGCCTGGGGTGGCGAGCAGTACTTC
>.|TRBV5-1|TRBJ1-1|.
CASSFAVGWENTEAFF
TGCGCCAGCAGCTTTGCGGTGGGGTGGGAGAACACTGAAGCTTTCTTT
>.|TRBV19|TRBJ1-5|few
CASTYASNQPQHF
TGTGCCAGTACCTATGCAAGCAATCAGCCCCAGCATTTT
>.|TRBV7-2|TRBJ2-7|.
CASSLLPRSIYEQYF
TGTGCCAGCAGCCTACTGCCACGTAGTATCTACGAGCAGTACTTC
>TRBD1|TRBV5-1|TRBJ2-5|.
CASSLGQGLLKETQYF
TGCGCCAGCAGCTTGGGACAGGGGCTGTTAAAAGAGACCCAGTACTTC
>TRBD2|TRBV11-2|TRBJ2-3|many
CASSLVMATSGSPVPQYF
TGTGCCAGCAGCTTAGTCATGGCAACTAGCGGAAGCCCAGTTCCGCAGTATTTT
>.|TRBV20-1|TRBJ2-5|.
CSASKSFAETQYF
TGCAGTGCTAGTAAGAGCTTTGCAGAGACCCAGTACTTC
>.|TRBV7-2|TRBJ2-7|few
CASSLGISDEQYF
TGTGCCAGCAGCTTAGGGATCTCGGACGAGCAGTACTTC
>TRBD1|TRBV27|TRBJ1-2|.
CASSLSDRGRGYTF
TGTGCCAGCAGTTTATCGGACAGGGGACGTGGCTACACCTTC
>.|TRBV4-1|TRBJ2-1|.
CASSQEWRQSGEQFF
TGCGCCAGCAGCCAAGAGTGGCGCCAAAGCGGTGAGCAGTTCTTC
>TRBD1|TRBV6-1|TRBJ2-5|few
CASSGQGAGYPETQYF
TGTGCCAGCAGCGGACAGGGGGCGGGTTACCCAGAGACCCAGTACTTC
>.|TRBV10-2|TRBJ2-2|.
CASSESEGELFF
TGCGCCAGCAGTGAGAGTGAGGGGGAGCTGTTTTTT
>TRBD1|TRBV4-1|TRBJ2-3|.
CASSRSTGDLTDTQYF
TGCGCCAGCAGCCGTTCGACAGGGGACCTCACAGATACGCAGTATTTT
>.|TRBV18|TRBJ2-3|few
CASSPGTGSTDTQYF
TGTGCCAGCTCACCAGGGACGGGAAGCACAGATACGCAGTATTTT
>TRBD2|TRBV19|TRBJ2-1|.
CARDPGTSGRESYNEQFF
TGTGCCAGAGATCCCGGGACTAGCGGGAGGGAGTCGTACAATGAGCAGTTCTTC
>.|TRBV12-3/TRBV12-4|TRBJ1-1|.
CASSLNGVMNTEAFF
TGTGCCAGCAGTTTAAACGGGGTCATGAACACTGAAGCTTTCTTT
>.|TRBV6-5|TRBJ2-1|.
CASSYRRTGTLNYNEQFF
TGTGCCAGCAGTTACCGGAGAACCGGGACTTTGAACTACAATGAGCAGTTCTTC
>.|TRBV14|TRBJ1-3|.
CASSRDRNTIYF
TGTGCCAGCAGTCGCGACAGGAACACCATATATTTT
>TRBD2|TRBV7-2|TRBJ2-5|few
CASSFVAGVGETQYF
TGTGCCAGCAGCTTTGTAGCGGGAGTCGGAGAGACCCAGTACTTC
>.|TRBV27|TRBJ1-5|few
CASSLFGEVIGNQPQHF
TGTGCCAGCAGTTTATTTGGGGAGGTGATCGGCAATCAGCCCCAGCATTTT
>TRBD1|TRBV11-3|TRBJ2-3|.
CASSPGTGGSFTQYF
TGTGCCAGCAGCCCCGGGACAGGGGGCTCGTTTACGCAGTATTTT
>.|TRBV16|TRBJ1-4|.
CASSHRGVTGVTNEKLFF
TGTGCCAGCAGCCACAGGGGCGTTACGGGCGTGACTAATGAAAAACTGTTTTTT